This T cell receptor (beta chain) derives from a study of Graves' ophthalmopathy and Graves' hyperthyroidism. Study results and limitations: Blood also held most thyroid clonotypes expanded above 0.001 frequency.

Trimming removed 5 bases from V and 2 bases from J, with 17 bases in between. The CDR3 contains 15 residues. CDR1 is SGHNT and CDR2 is YYREEE in the germline V gene (reference sequence). Points on this clonotype: What it recognizes is unknown.

Amplifying from RNA transcripts, the study obtained TCR beta CDR3 regions. Scientists carried out first-round RT-PCR using HTBI primers and then a second-round multiplex PCR. TCRdb called the multiplex PCR reads again in MiXCR, with one record for every CDR3 protein. Among 500,000 to 800,000 distinct CDR3 sequences listed, 35% to 50% were seen once. Exclusion applied to patients with other autoimmune diseases, uncontrolled infections, pregnancy or lactation. This chain connects TRBV5-4 to TRBJ2-7; TRBD2 is a possible D gene (6 bases). The source of this sequence is an adult man with Graves' ophthalmopathy. Specimen: peripheral blood. In DNA form, the CDR3 reads TGTGCCAGCAGTTCCCGACTAGGGCGAACCTACGAGCAGTACTTC. Translating gives CASSSRLGRTYEQYF.